The present T cell receptor (beta chain) was sequenced within a study of blood T cell repertoires in COVID-19. The overall study: Researchers got acute and convalescent COVID-19 samples from the United States, Italy and Spain. Sample material is recorded as cDNA or gDNA derived from T cells, B-cell-depleted T cells, or PBMCs.

Participants spanned ages about 18 to 95 years and resided in fewer than 30 US areas. Source study methods: Using reference gene primer amplification, nucleated cell counts were estimated. Clones were sequenced by immunoSEQ multiplex PCR, and TCRdb holds only the in-frame ones, with some missing. Clone size and the V and J calls come from that table; the DNA yielded D and trimming. The sample carries approximately 260,000 clones, roughly 90% recorded once. The germline V gene has CDR1 SGHRS and CDR2 YFSETQ. The CDR3 is 15 residues long. With 4 bases removed from V and 0 bases from J, the gap between germline ends came to 12 bases.

The sequencing input was PBMCs or T cells enriched from blood (not recorded which). The receptor's source is a woman in her twenties or thirties with acute COVID-19. The gene calls are TRBV5-1 and TRBJ2-3, with D possibly TRBD2 on 7 matching bases. The CDR3 bases are TGCGCCAGCAGCCCGGGGGGCCAGAGCACAGATACGCAGTATTTT. Encoded protein: CASSPGGQSTDTQYF. The full variable domain, completed using reference TRBV5-1 and TRBJ2-3, is KAGVTQTPRYLIKTRGQQVTLSCSPISGHRSVSWYQQTPGQGLQFLFEYFSETQRNKGNFPGRFSGRQFSNSRSEMNVSTLELGDSALYLCASSPGGQSTDTQYFGPGTRLTVL.